What follows are 20 T cell receptor beta chains derived from one specimen sequenced in a study of neoadjuvant anti-PD-1 for oral cavity cancer. Produced via immunoSEQ multiplex PCR; TCRdb's table is partial and in-frame only. The table has about 68,000 clones, roughly 81% seen once. Regarding time point: after neoadjuvant nivolumab, at surgical resection. The sample in question was PBMCs, obtained after nivolumab (anti-PD-1) treatment. These receptors were collected from a person between 40 and 85 years old with oral cavity squamous cell carcinoma.

The rearrangement links TRBV19 to TRBJ2-3; TRBD1 aligns across 7 bases. CDR3 length equals 16 residues. V was clipped by 3 bases and J by 10 bases; unmatched bases: 16. Germline CDR1 and CDR2: LNHDA and SQIVND (reference sequence). In DNA form, the CDR3 reads TGTGCCAGTAGTATGTGGGGACAGTCCACTTCTCAGGCGCAGTATTTT. Translating it yields CASSMWGQSTSQAQYF.

This chain joins TRBV19 and TRBJ2-7; 10 bases are shared with TRBD2. This CDR3 comprises 14 residues. The J segment lost 2 bases and the V segment lost 6 bases, leaving 4 bases of the junction unmatched. The germline CDR1 and CDR2 sequences are LNHDA and SQIVND (reference sequence). CDR3 region: CASRRLAGAYEQYF. The CDR3 nucleotides are TGTGCCAGTAGGCGGCTAGCGGGAGCCTACGAGCAGTACTTC.

In the case of this clone: At one end, the junction sequence differs from germline, possibly due to a read error. The chain uses TRBV7-3 and TRBJ2-5; no clear D. CDR1 is SGHTA, CDR2 FQGTGA, per germline. This CDR3 is 12 amino acids long. CDR3: CAISECQETQYF. The CDR3 DNA reads as TGTGCCATCAGCGAATGCCAAGAGACCCAGTACTTC.

This clone was recorded many times. This chain uses TRBV6-4 with TRBJ2-3; TRBD2 aligns across 14 bases. Per the germline V gene, CDR1 is MRHNA and CDR2 is SNTAGT. V was clipped by 2 bases and J by 7 bases; unmatched bases: 5. The CDR3 totals 16 residues. The CDR3 region is CASSDDGTSGSHTQYF. The CDR3 DNA reads TGTGCCAGCAGTGACGACGGGACTAGCGGGAGTCATACGCAGTATTTT.

The chain links TRBV30 to TRBJ2-2, with TRBD1 matching 7 bases. Germline V gene data show CDR1 as GTSNPN and CDR2 as SVGIG (reference sequence). V was pared by 3 bases and J by 4 bases, with 5 bases of the junction left unmatched. The CDR3 sequence is 14 residues long. The CDR3: CAWSGDRATGELFF. CDR3 nucleotides: TGTGCCTGGAGCGGAGACAGGGCCACCGGGGAGCTGTTTTTT.

The chain is built from TRBV30 and TRBJ2-1, with D perhaps given as TRBD1 or TRBD2 (5 bases each). The CDR3 contains 11 residues. Germline loops: CDR1 GTSNPN, CDR2 SVGIG (reference sequence). With 8 bases removed from V and 4 bases from J, the gap between germline ends came to 9 bases. CDR3 nucleotides: TGTGCCGGGACGGCTTACAATGAGCAGTTCTTC. It encodes CAGTAYNEQFF.

The chain recombines TRBV5-6 with TRBJ2-3, with 9 bases matching TRBD1. V was clipped by 3 bases and J by 4 bases; unmatched bases: 6. This CDR3 contains 15 residues. Germline-derived CDR1 and CDR2 are SGHDT and YYEEEE. The CDR3 sequence: CASSYRDRVPDTQYF. CDR3 DNA sequence: TGTGCCAGCAGCTACCGGGACAGGGTCCCAGATACGCAGTATTTT.

The chain uses TRBV11-2 and TRBJ2-3, with D perhaps TRBD2 (5 bases). Looked up from germline, CDR1 is SGHAT and CDR2 is FQNNGV. V lost 5 bases and J lost 6, with 12 bases in between. This CDR3 region has 13 residues. In nucleotides, the CDR3 is TGTGCCAGCAGCCCCGTTCGAGGGGATACGCAGTATTTT. It specifies CASSPVRGDTQYF. The complete variable domain, with remaining parts taken from reference TRBV11-2 and TRBJ2-3, reads EAGVAQSPRYKIIEKRQSVAFWCNPISGHATLYWYQQILGQGPKLLIQFQNNGVVDDSQLPKDRFSAERLKGVDSTLKIQPAKLEDSAVYLCASSPVRGDTQYFGPGTRLTVL.

V usage is TRBV7-3 and J usage is TRBJ2-3, with D perhaps TRBD1 (6 bases). Trimming removed 6 bases at V and 1 base at J, with 11 bases between. This CDR3 comprises 14 residues. Germline V CDR1 and CDR2: SGHTA, FQGTGA. The CDR3 DNA is TGTGCCAGCAGTCCTCGACAGGGCACAGATACGCAGTATTTT. It specifies CASSPRQGTDTQYF.

The chain carries TRBV7-8 and TRBJ2-5, with D perhaps matching TRBD1 (6 bases). Germline-derived CDR1 and CDR2 are SGHVS and FQNEAQ. Trimming took 5 bases from V and 0 from J, leaving 13 bases between them. The CDR3 is made up of 15 amino acids. CDR3 residues: CASSRDIQYQETQYF. For the CDR3, the DNA is TGTGCCAGCAGCCGGGACATCCAGTACCAAGAGACCCAGTACTTC.

The chain uses TRBV9 and TRBJ2-3; D gene unclear. The V gene's germline CDR1 is SGDLS and CDR2 YYNGEE. V was cut by 0 bases and J by 1 base, with 6 bases left in between. The CDR3 is 14 amino acids. CDR3 in amino acids: CASSVVIGTDTQYF. The CDR3 region has the DNA TGTGCCAGCAGCGTAGTTATCGGCACAGATACGCAGTATTTT.

The J gene is TRBJ2-3, the V gene TRBV6-5; the match to TRBD2 covers 8 bases. The ends lost 5 bases at V and 2 bases at J; junction bases unmatched: 6. Germline CDR1 reads MNHEY; CDR2 reads SVGAGI. This CDR3 is 15 amino acids long. The CDR3 spells CASSTGGGPTDTQYF. The CDR3 region has the DNA TGTGCCAGCAGTACCGGGGGGGGACCCACAGATACGCAGTATTTT.

The V call is TRBV5-1, the J call TRBJ2-3; 7 bases agree with TRBD2. After removal of 5 bases from V and 6 bases from J, the junction contained 12 bases not matched to a gene. CDR3 size: 15 residues. Looked up from germline, CDR1 is SGHRS and CDR2 is YFSETQ. The CDR3 here is CASRSLAVGLDTQYF. CDR3 DNA: TGCGCCAGCAGGAGTCTAGCGGTCGGATTGGATACGCAGTATTTT.

The chain combines TRBV27 with TRBJ2-1, with a tentative D call TRBD2 (5 bases). Germline CDR1 and CDR2: MNHEY and SMNVEV (reference sequence). The ends were cut back, 3 bases at V and 3 bases at J, with 9 bases in the middle. The CDR3 loop spans 14 amino acids. CDR3 region: CASSFGLSYNEQFF. The CDR3 nucleotides are TGTGCCAGCAGTTTTGGACTGAGCTACAATGAGCAGTTCTTC.

Here the CDR3 reads CAWKGQPGNTIYF. The CDR3 region has the DNA TGTGCCTGGAAGGGACAGCCTGGAAACACCATATATTTT. This chain joins TRBV30 and TRBJ1-3; TRBD1 agrees at 7 bases. V trimming: 4 bases; J trimming: 2 bases; junction bases outside the gene matches: 2. Germline assignment: CDR1 GTSNPN and CDR2 SVGIG (reference sequence). This CDR3 has 13 amino acids.

The chain employs TRBV19 and TRBJ2-7, with TRBD2 identical over 9 bases. This CDR3 spans 14 amino acids. Germline CDR1 reads LNHDA; CDR2 reads SQIVND (reference sequence). V trimming: 3 bases; J trimming: 3 bases; junction bases outside the gene matches: 3. The CDR3 is CASSISGRGYEQYF. For the CDR3, the DNA is TGTGCCAGTAGTATTAGCGGGAGAGGCTACGAGCAGTACTTC.

V is TRBV27 and J is TRBJ2-3; the D is unclear. Trimming removed 6 bases from V and 6 bases from J, with 13 bases in between. From germline, CDR1 is MNHEY and CDR2 SMNVEV (reference sequence). This CDR3 contains 13 residues. CDR3 sequence (DNA): TGTGCCAGCAGGGCCTGGAAGGGTGATACGCAGTATTTT. It encodes CASRAWKGDTQYF.

The CDR3: CAWRPAGGFYEQYF. The CDR3 DNA follows: TGTGCCTGGAGGCCAGCGGGAGGGTTCTACGAGCAGTACTTC. The rearrangement joins TRBV30 to TRBJ2-7; 10 bases are shared with TRBD2. The CDR3 consists of 14 residues. The V segment lost 3 bases and the J segment 3 bases; nucleotides outside the gene matches: 5. Germline V gene sequence: CDR1 GTSNPN, CDR2 SVGIG (reference sequence).

The chain is built from TRBV27 and TRBJ2-5; TRBD2 aligns across 9 bases. The CDR3 consists of 15 residues. Germline assignment: CDR1 MNHEY and CDR2 SMNVEV (reference sequence). The J segment lost 1 base and the V segment lost 5 bases, leaving 5 bases of the junction unmatched. CDR3 sequence: CASSPSAGGQETQYF. The CDR3 DNA is TGTGCCAGCAGTCCCTCAGCGGGAGGCCAAGAGACCCAGTACTTC.

The CDR3 DNA is TGTGCCAGCAGCTTATATCGGGGGGACAATGAGCAGTTCTTC. This gives the protein CASSLYRGDNEQFF. The chain links TRBV7-3 to TRBJ2-1, with 7 bases lining up with TRBD2. The CDR3 spans 14 residues. Germline V gene lookup returns CDR1 SGHTA and CDR2 FQGTGA. Unmatched junction bases numbered 3, after V lost 2 bases and J lost 5 bases.